The 10 T cell receptor beta chains below come from one sample, sequenced in a study of T cells in Graves' hyperthyroidism and ophthalmopathy. Amplified TCR beta CDR3 regions derived from RNA transcripts. HTBI primers were employed in a first-round RT-PCR of the TCR CDR3. MiXCR was run by TCRdb on the multiplex PCR reads, yielding one entry per CDR3 protein. The sample contains a few hundred thousand distinct CDR3 sequences, approximately 13% of which appear only once. The sample comprised blood. These receptors all come from a man aged 25 to 45 with Graves' hyperthyroidism that later progressed to Graves' ophthalmopathy.

There are a few counts of this clonotype. A read error may account for a junction end that differs from germline. This sequence joins TRBV15 and TRBJ1-4; the D is unclear. Germline-derived CDR1 and CDR2 are LNHNV and YYDKDF (reference sequence). The CDR3 spans 14 residues. This CDR3 reads CATSRADRDEKLFF. CDR3 coding DNA: TGTGCCACCAGTAGAGCAGATAGGGATGAAAAACTGTTTTTT.

The sample holds a few counts of this clonotype. This chain connects TRBV20-1 to TRBJ1-1; no reliable D call. The CDR3 sequence is 14 residues long. Germline assignment: CDR1 DFQATT and CDR2 SNEGSKA (reference sequence). V dropped 6 bases and J dropped 7 bases, with 21 bases sitting between them. CDR3 sequence (DNA): TGCAGTGCCACCCGCGGACGGAGCGTTAGTGAAGCTTTCTTT. It encodes CSATRGRSVSEAFF.

Concerning this clonotype itself: A much larger clonotype is one base distant, so this may be a read error. The rearrangement uses TRBV11-3 and TRBJ1-4, with TRBD1 matching 7 bases. V lost 7 bases to trimming and J lost 7 bases; unmatched junction nucleotides: 12. The CDR3 has 15 residues. The V gene's germline CDR1 is SGHNT and CDR2 YENEEA. The CDR3 sequence is CASTRRGRGSEKLFF. CDR3 DNA sequence: TGTGCCAGCACCCGAAGGGGGCGGGGTAGTGAAAAACTGTTTTTT.

This clonotype was counted many times. V is TRBV12-5 and J is TRBJ2-1, with 7 bases that match TRBD1. The CDR3 runs 16 residues. Germline V gene data show CDR1 as LGHNT and CDR2 as FRNRAP. The V gene end was trimmed by 5 bases and the J gene end by 2 bases; junction bases not matched to a gene: 9. In DNA form, the CDR3 reads TGTGCTAGTGGTGTATCCGGGACAGCAACCTACAATGAGCAGTTCTTC. Translation: CASGVSGTATYNEQFF.

The chain links TRBV27 to TRBJ2-7; TRBD2 matches 8 bases. The CDR3 is made up of 15 amino acids. Trimming cost V 0 bases and J 6 bases; bases outside gene matches: 7. Germline V CDR1 and CDR2: MNHEY, SMNVEV (reference sequence). Here the CDR3 reads CASSLSSGNPGEQYF. The CDR3, as DNA: TGTGCCAGCAGTTTATCTAGCGGGAACCCGGGCGAGCAGTACTTC.

The table lists this clonotype with many counts. The genes are TRBV11-3 and TRBJ1-1; D is perhaps TRBD1 (5 bases). The length of the CDR3 is 15 residues. Trimming took 4 bases from V and 7 from J, leaving 19 bases between them. Germline V gives CDR1 SGHNT, CDR2 YENEEA. CDR3 amino acids: CASSSYTGGRGEAFF. CDR3 coding DNA: TGTGCCAGCAGCTCCTATACGGGGGGTAGGGGTGAAGCTTTCTTT.

Of note for this clonotype: A single base separates this from a much larger clone, so it may be a read error. J is TRBJ2-6 and V is TRBV2; tentative D call: TRBD1 (6 bases). CDR1 SNHLY and CDR2 FYNNEI come from the germline V gene. This CDR3 spans 16 amino acids. The CDR3 nucleotides are TGTGCCAGCAGTACAGGGCACTCCTCTGGGGCCAACGTCCCGACTTTC. Its protein is CASSTGHSSGANVPTF.

This clonotype was recorded many times. This chain joins TRBV15 and TRBJ1-1; D gene ambiguous. V gave up 0 bases and J gave up 1 base, with 6 bases separating them. CDR3 length equals 14 residues. Germline V gene sequence: CDR1 LNHNV, CDR2 YYDKDF (reference sequence). Written as DNA, the CDR3 is TGTGCCACCAGCAGAGAAGAACAGAACACTGAAGCTTTCTTT. This codes for CATSREEQNTEAFF.

This clonotype was detected only a few times. V and J are TRBV11-3 and TRBJ2-3; 14 positions match TRBD2. CDR3 length equals 19 residues. Germline V gene data show CDR1 as SGHNT and CDR2 as YENEEA. The junction had 10 bases not matched to a gene; V was cut back by 1 base and J by 4 bases. CDR3 region: CASSLGLGTSGSFADTQYF. For the CDR3, the DNA is TGTGCCAGCAGCTTAGGATTGGGGACTAGCGGGAGTTTTGCAGATACGCAGTATTTT.

This clonotype was counted only a few times. The rearrangement links TRBV11-3 to TRBJ2-2, with D possibly being TRBD2 (5 bases). The CDR3 sequence is 14 residues long. Trimming pared 4 bases from V and 5 bases from J, leaving 11 bases between. Germline loops: CDR1 SGHNT, CDR2 YENEEA. The CDR3 DNA sequence: TGTGCCAGCAGCTCAAAACGAGGGACCGGGGAGCTGTTTTTT. Amino acid sequence: CASSSKRGTGELFF.